This record covers a single T cell receptor (beta chain). Its matching antigen is unknown. The data derive from a study of blood T cells in healthy people across ages. General study points: Strong correlation existed between TCR beta diversity and naive T cell percentage.

Together with a sample-barcoded 5' primer, a J-beta primer mix was included in a second PCR lasting about 7 to 11 cycles. The template-switch adaptor, which had 12 random nucleotides, put a tag on each cDNA molecule. Paired-end reads containing CDR3 totaled no fewer than 3 million for each sample. TCRdb reprocessed the 5' RACE reads via MiXCR and lists one record per CDR3 protein. The sample consists of 700,000 to 900,000 distinct CDR3 sequences, roughly 24% of them appearing once. In germline, CDR1 is SGHDN, CDR2 FVKESK. The V end lost 0 bases, the J end lost 5 bases, and 8 bases lay between the germline ends. This CDR3 contains 13 residues. These data were likewise used in another study, on T cells of mothers and their children.

The origin of this receptor is a boy aged 5 to 17 in good health. Sequenced sample: blood. The chain has TRBV14 and TRBJ2-7; D possibly corresponds to TRBD2 (6 bases). DNA for the CDR3: TGTGCCAGCAGCCAAGACTGGAGGGACGAGCAGTACTTC. It specifies CASSQDWRDEQYF.